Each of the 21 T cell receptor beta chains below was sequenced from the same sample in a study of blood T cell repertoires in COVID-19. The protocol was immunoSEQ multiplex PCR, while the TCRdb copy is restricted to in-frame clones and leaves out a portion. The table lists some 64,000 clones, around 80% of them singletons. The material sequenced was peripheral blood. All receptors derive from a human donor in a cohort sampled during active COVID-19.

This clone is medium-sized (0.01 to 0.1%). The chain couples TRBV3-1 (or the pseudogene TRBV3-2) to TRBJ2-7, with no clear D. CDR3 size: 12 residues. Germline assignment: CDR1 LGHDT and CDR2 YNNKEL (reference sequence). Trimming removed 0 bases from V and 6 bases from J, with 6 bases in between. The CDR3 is CASSQDEAEQYF. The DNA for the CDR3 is TGTGCCAGCAGCCAAGATGAGGCCGAGCAGTACTTC.

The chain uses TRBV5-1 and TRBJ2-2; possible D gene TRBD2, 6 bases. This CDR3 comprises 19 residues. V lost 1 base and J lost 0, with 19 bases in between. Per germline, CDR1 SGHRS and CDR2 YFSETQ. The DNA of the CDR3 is TGCGCCAGCAGCTTGTTGGGGGGACGCAAAGATGCGAACACCGGGGAGCTGTTTTTT. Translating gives CASSLLGGRKDANTGELFF. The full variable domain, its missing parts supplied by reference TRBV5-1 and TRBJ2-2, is KAGVTQTPRYLIKTRGQQVTLSCSPISGHRSVSWYQQTPGQGLQFLFEYFSETQRNKGNFPGRFSGRQFSNSRSEMNVSTLELGDSALYLCASSLLGGRKDANTGELFFGEGSRLTVL.

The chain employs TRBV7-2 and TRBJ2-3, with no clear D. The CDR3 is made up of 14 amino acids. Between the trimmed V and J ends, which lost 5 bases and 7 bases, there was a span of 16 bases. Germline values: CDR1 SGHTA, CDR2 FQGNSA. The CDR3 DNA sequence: TGTGCCAGCAGCCCCCCTTGGGCAAGAAATACGCAGTATTTT. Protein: CASSPPWARNTQYF.

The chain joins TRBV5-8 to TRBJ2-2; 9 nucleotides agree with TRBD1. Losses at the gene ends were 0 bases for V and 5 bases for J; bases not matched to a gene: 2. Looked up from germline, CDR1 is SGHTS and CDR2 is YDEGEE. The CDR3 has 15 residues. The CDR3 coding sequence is TGTGCCAGCAGCTTGGGGACAGGGGTGACCGGGGAGCTGTTTTTT. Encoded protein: CASSLGTGVTGELFF.

The CDR3 DNA sequence: TGTGCCAGCAGCTTGACAGGGGACAATGAGCAGTTCTTC. Translating it yields CASSLTGDNEQFF. The rearrangement uses TRBV7-6 and TRBJ2-1; TRBD1 aligns across 8 bases. V was pared by 3 bases and J by 5 bases, with 0 bases of the junction left unmatched. CDR3 length: 13 amino acids. Germline V gene lookup returns CDR1 SGHVS and CDR2 FNYEAQ. The entire variable domain, with the rest obtained from reference TRBV7-6 and TRBJ2-1, is as follows: GAGVSQSPRYKVTKRGQDVALRCDPISGHVSLYWYRQALGQGPEFLTYFNYEAQQDKSGLPNDRFSAERPEGSISTLTIQRTEQRDSAMYRCASSLTGDNEQFFGPGTRLTVL.

DNA for the CDR3: TGTGCCAGCAGCTTAGCCACAGCTCCGGGGTTGGAAAAACTGTTTTTT. Its protein is CASSLATAPGLEKLFF. The chain recombines TRBV7-4 with TRBJ1-4, with no clear D. Germline V CDR1 and CDR2: SGHVT, SQSDAQ. Deletions cut 0 bases from V and 8 bases from J, with 16 bases between. The CDR3 covers 16 residues. Variable domain in full (rest from reference TRBV7-4 and TRBJ1-4): GAGVSQSPRYKVAKRGRDVALRCDSISGHVTLYWYRQTLGQGSEVLTYSQSDAQRDKSGRPSGRFSAERPERSVSTLKIQRTEQGDSAVYLCASSLATAPGLEKLFFGSGTQLSVL.

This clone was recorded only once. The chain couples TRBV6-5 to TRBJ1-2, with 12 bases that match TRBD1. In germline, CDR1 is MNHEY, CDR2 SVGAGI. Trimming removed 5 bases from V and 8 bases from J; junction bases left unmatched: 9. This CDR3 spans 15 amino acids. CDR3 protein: CASSKPGQGALGYTF. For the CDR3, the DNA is TGTGCCAGCAGTAAACCGGGACAGGGGGCACTGGGCTACACCTTC.

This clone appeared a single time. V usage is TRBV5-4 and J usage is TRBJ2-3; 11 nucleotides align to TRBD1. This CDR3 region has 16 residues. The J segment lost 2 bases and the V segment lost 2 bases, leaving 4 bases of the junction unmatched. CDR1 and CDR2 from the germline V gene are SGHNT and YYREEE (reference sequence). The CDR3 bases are TGTGCCAGCAGCTTAGGACAGGGGGCCCTCACAGATACGCAGTATTTT. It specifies CASSLGQGALTDTQYF. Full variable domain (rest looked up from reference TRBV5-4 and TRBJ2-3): ETGVTQSPTHLIKTRGQQVTLRCSSQSGHNTVSWYQQALGQGPQFIFQYYREEENGRGNFPPRFSGLQFPNYSSELNVNALELDDSALYLCASSLGQGALTDTQYFGPGTRLTVL.

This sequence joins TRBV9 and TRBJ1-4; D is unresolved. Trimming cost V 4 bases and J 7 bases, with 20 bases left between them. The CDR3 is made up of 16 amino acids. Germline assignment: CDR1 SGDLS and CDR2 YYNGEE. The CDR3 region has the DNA TGTGCCAGCAGCTTCCTTCCGGGCCCAGGAGGTGAAAAACTGTTTTTT. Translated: CASSFLPGPGGEKLFF.

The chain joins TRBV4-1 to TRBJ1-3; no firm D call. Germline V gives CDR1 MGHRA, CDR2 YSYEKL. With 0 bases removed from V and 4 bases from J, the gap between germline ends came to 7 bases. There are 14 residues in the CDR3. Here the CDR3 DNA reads TGCGCCAGCAGCCAAGATCGGAGGGGAAACACCATATATTTT. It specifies CASSQDRRGNTIYF.

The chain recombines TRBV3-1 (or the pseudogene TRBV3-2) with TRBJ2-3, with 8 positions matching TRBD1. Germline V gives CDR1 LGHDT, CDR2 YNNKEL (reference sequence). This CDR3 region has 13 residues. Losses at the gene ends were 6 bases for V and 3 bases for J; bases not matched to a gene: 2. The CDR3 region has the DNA TGTGCCAGCAGACGACAGGGGACAGATACGCAGTATTTT. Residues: CASRRQGTDTQYF.

DNA for the CDR3: TGTGCCAGCAGCCAGGGACGGGGGGGCTACGAGCAGTACTTC. This gives the protein CASSQGRGGYEQYF. The chain recombines TRBV5-4 with TRBJ2-7; 8 nucleotides line up with TRBD2. Germline values: CDR1 SGHNT, CDR2 YYREEE (reference sequence). V dropped 4 bases and J dropped 3; count of bases not matched to a gene: 6. CDR3 length: 14 residues.

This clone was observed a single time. The CDR3 nucleotides are TGTGCCAGCAGTTACGGGTCCGCAGCCGGGGTGGCAGCTTTCTTT. Its translation is CASSYGSAAGVAAFF. The rearrangement joins TRBV6-2 or TRBV6-3 to TRBJ1-1, with D unclear. The CDR3 is 15 residues long. Germline-derived CDR1 and CDR2 are MNHEY and SVGEGT. The V end lost 2 bases, the J end lost 10 bases, and 20 bases lay between the germline ends.

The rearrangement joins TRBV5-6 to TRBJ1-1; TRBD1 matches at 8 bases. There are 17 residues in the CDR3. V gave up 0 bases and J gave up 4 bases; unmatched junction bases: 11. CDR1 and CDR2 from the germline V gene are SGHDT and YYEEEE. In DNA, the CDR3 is TGTGCCAGCAGCTTGGAAGGGGCAGGGGGCTGGGGCACTGAAGCTTTCTTT. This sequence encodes CASSLEGAGGWGTEAFF.

The CDR3 bases are TGTGCCAGTAGTATTGCCGGGACAGGGGGCACTGAAGCTTTCTTT. This codes for CASSIAGTGGTEAFF. V gene TRBV19 combines with J gene TRBJ1-1, with 11 nucleotides matching TRBD1. The CDR3 is made up of 15 amino acids. V dropped 3 bases and J dropped 4; count of bases not matched to a gene: 4. Germline assignment: CDR1 LNHDA and CDR2 SQIVND (reference sequence).

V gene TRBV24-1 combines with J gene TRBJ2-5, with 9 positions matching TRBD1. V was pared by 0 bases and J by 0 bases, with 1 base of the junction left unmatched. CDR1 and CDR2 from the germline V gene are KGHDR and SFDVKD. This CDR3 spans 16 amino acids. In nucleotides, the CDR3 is TGTGCCACCAGTGATTTGGGGACAGGGAACCAAGAGACCCAGTACTTC. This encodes CATSDLGTGNQETQYF.

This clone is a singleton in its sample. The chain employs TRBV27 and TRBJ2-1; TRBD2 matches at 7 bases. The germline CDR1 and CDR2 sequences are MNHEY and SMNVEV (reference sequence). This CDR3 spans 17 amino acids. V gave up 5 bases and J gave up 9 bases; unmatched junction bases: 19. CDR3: CASSTRGGEVFYGEQFF. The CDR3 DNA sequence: TGTGCCAGCAGTACTAGGGGAGGGGAGGTGTTTTACGGTGAGCAGTTCTTC.

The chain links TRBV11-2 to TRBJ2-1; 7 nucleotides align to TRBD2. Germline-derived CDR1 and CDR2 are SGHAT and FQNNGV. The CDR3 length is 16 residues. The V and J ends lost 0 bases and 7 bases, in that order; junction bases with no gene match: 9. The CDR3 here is CASSLDGAGRGNEQFF. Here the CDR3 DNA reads TGTGCCAGCAGCTTAGATGGAGCGGGGCGCGGGAATGAGCAGTTCTTC.

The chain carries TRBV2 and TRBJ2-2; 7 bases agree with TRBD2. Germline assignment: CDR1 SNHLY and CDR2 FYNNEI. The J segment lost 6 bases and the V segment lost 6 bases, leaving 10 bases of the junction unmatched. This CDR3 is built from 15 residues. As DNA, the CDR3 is TGTGCCAGCAGACCCCGACTAGCCCCTCCCGGGGAGCTGTTTTTT. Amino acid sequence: CASRPRLAPPGELFF.

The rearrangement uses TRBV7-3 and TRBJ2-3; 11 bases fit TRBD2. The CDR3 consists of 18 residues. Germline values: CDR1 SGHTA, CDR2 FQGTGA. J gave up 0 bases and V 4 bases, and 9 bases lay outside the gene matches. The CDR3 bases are TGTGCCAGCAGCTCCCAACGCCGACTAGCGGGGAGCACAGATACGCAGTATTTT. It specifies CASSSQRRLAGSTDTQYF.

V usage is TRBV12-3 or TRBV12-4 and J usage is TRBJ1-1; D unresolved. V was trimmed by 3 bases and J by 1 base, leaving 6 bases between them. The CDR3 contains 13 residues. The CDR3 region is CASSFGQNTEAFF. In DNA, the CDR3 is TGTGCCAGCAGTTTTGGGCAGAACACTGAAGCTTTCTTT.